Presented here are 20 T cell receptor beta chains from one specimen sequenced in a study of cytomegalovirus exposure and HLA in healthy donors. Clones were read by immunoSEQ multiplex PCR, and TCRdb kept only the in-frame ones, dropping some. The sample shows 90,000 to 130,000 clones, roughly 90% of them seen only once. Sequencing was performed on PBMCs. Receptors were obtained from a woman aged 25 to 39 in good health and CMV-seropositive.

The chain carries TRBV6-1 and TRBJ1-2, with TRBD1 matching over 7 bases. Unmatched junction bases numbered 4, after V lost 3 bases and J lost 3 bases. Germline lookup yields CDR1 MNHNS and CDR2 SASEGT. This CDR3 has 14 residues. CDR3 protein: CASSETQGDYGYTF. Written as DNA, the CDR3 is TGTGCCAGCAGTGAGACGCAGGGGGACTATGGCTACACCTTC.

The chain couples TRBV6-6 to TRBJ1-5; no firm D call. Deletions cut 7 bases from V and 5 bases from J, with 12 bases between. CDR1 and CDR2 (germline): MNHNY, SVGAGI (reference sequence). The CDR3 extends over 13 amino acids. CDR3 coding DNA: TGTGCCAGCACCAATGGAGGCCATCAGCCCCAGCATTTT. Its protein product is CASTNGGHQPQHF.

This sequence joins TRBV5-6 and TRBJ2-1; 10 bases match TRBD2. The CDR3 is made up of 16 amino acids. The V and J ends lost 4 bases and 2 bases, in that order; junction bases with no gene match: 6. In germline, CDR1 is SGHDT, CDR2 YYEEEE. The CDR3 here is CASSVGLARPYNEQFF. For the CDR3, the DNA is TGTGCCAGCAGCGTGGGACTAGCGAGACCCTACAATGAGCAGTTCTTC.

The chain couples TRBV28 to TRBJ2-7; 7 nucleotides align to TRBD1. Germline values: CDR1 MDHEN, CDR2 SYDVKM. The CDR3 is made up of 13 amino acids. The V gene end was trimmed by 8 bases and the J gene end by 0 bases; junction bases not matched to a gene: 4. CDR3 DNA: TGTGCCAGCGCGACAGGGTTCTCCTACGAGCAGTACTTC. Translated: CASATGFSYEQYF.

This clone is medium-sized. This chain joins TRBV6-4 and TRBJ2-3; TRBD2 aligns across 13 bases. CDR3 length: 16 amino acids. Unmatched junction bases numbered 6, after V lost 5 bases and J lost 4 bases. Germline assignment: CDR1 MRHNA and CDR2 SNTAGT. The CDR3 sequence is CASSPTSGGTADTQYF. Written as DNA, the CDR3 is TGTGCCAGCAGTCCGACTAGCGGGGGGACGGCAGATACGCAGTATTTT.

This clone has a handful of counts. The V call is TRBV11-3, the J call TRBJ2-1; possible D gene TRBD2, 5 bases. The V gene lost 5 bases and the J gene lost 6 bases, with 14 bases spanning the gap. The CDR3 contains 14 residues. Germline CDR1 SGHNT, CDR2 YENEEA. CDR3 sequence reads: CASSPSGLANEQFF. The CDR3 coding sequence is TGTGCCAGCAGCCCCTCCGGGCTAGCCAATGAGCAGTTCTTC.

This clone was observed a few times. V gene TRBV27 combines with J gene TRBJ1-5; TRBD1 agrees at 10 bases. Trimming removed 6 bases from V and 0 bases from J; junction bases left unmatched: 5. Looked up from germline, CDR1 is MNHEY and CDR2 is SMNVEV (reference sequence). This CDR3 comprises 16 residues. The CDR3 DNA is TGTGCCAGCAGAGACAGGGGGCAGTATAGCAATCAGCCCCAGCATTTT. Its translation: CASRDRGQYSNQPQHF.

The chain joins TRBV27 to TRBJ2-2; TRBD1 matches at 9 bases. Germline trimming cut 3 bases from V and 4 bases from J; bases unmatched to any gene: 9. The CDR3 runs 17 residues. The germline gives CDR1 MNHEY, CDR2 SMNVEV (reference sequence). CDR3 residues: CASSFLGTGISTGELFF. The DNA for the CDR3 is TGTGCCAGCAGTTTCCTAGGGACAGGGATTTCCACCGGGGAGCTGTTTTTT.

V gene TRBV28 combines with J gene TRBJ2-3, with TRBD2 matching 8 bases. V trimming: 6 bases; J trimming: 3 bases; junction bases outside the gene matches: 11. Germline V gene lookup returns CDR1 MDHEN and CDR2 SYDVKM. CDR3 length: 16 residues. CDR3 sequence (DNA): TGTGCCAGCAGCTTTTCCGGGGGGGCCGGGACAGATACGCAGTATTTT. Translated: CASSFSGGAGTDTQYF.

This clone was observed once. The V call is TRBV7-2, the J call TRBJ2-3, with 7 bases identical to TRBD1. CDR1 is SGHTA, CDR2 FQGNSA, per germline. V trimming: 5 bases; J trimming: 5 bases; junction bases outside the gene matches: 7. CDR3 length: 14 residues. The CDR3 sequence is CASSIRDSRDTQYF. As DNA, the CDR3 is TGTGCCAGCAGCATCAGGGACAGCCGAGATACGCAGTATTTT.

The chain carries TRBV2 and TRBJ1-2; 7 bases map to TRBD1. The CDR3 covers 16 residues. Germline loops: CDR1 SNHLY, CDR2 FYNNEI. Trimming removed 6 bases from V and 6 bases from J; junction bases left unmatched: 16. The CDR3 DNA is TGTGCCAGCAGACTCCAGGGGGTCGGGAGAAGTGATGGCTACACCTTC. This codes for CASRLQGVGRSDGYTF.

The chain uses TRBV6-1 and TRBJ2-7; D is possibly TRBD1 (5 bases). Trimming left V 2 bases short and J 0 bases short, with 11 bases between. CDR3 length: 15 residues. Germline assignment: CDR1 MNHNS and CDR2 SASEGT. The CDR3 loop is CASSETGISSYEQYF. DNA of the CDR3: TGTGCCAGCAGTGAAACAGGAATAAGCTCCTACGAGCAGTACTTC.

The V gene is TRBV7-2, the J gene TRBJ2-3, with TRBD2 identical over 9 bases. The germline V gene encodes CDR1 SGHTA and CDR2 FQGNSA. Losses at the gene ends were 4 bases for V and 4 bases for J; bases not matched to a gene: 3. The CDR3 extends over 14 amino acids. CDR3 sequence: CASSWGLAADTQYF. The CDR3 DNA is TGTGCCAGCAGCTGGGGACTAGCTGCAGATACGCAGTATTTT.

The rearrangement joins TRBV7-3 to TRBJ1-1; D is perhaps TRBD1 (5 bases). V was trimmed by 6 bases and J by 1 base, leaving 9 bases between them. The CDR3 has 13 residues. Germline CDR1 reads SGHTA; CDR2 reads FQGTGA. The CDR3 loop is CASRLTENTEAFF. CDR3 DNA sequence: TGTGCCAGCAGGTTGACAGAGAACACTGAAGCTTTCTTT.

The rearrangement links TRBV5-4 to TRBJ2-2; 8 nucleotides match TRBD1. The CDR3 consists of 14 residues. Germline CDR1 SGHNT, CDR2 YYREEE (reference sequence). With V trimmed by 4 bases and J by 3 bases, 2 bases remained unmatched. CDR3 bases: TGTGCCAGCAGCCCGGGACAGGACACCGGGGAGCTGTTTTTT. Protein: CASSPGQDTGELFF.

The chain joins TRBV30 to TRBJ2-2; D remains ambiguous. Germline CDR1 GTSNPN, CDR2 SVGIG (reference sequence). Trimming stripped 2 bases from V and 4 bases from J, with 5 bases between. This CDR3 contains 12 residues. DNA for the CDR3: TGTGCCTGGAGTCCCTCCACCGGGGAGCTGTTTTTT. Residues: CAWSPSTGELFF.

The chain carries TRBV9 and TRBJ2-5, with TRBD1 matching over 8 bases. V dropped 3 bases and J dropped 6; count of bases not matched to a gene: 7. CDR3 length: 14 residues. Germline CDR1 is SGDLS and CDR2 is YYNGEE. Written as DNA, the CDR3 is TGTGCCAGCAGCGGTTCAGGGGGCGGGCAGACCCAGTACTTC. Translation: CASSGSGGGQTQYF.

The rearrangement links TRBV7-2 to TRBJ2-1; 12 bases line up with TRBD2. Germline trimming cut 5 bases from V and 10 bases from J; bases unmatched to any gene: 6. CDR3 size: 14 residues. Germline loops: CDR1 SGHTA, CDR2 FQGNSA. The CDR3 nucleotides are TGTGCCAGCAGCCCTAGACTAGCGGGGGCCGAGCAGTTCTTC. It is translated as CASSPRLAGAEQFF. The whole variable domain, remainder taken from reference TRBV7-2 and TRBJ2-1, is GAGVSQSPSNKVTEKGKDVELRCDPISGHTALYWYRQSLGQGLEFLIYFQGNSAPDKSGLPSDRFSAERTGGSVSTLTIQRTQQEDSAVYLCASSPRLAGAEQFFGPGTRLTVL.

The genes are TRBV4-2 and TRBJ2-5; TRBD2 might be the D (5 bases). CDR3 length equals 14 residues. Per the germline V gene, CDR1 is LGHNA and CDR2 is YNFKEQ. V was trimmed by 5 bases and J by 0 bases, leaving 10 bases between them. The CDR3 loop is CASSTPGYQETQYF. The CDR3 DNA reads TGTGCCAGCAGCACACCGGGATACCAAGAGACCCAGTACTTC.

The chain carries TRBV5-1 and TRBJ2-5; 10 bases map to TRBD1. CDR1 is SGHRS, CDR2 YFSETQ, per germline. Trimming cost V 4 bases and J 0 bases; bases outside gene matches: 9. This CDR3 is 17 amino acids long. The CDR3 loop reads CASSRGQGLPYQETQYF. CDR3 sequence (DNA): TGCGCCAGCAGCAGGGGACAGGGGCTCCCGTACCAAGAGACCCAGTACTTC.